Presented here are 31 T cell receptor beta chains from one specimen sequenced in a study of blood T cell repertoires in COVID-19. TCRdb keeps only in-frame clones here, not all; method: immunoSEQ multiplex PCR. The repertoire holds approximately 460,000 clones, 89% seen once, with roughly 0.84% in the top ten. Sequences were obtained from peripheral blood. The receptors come from a man aged 18 to 29 with COVID-19, enrolled during active disease.

V and J are TRBV2 and TRBJ1-2; D is possibly TRBD1 (5 bases). V shed 6 bases and J shed 4 bases, with 18 bases lying between them. Germline V gene lookup returns CDR1 SNHLY and CDR2 FYNNEI. The CDR3 has 15 amino acids. CDR3 DNA: TGTGCCAGCAGCGAACAGCGGACGGGGGTCTATGGCTACACCTTC. This translates into CASSEQRTGVYGYTF.

V gene TRBV7-3 combines with J gene TRBJ2-7, with 7 bases identical to TRBD2. Germline loops: CDR1 SGHTA, CDR2 FQGTGA. Trimming cost V 2 bases and J 0 bases; bases outside gene matches: 4. The CDR3 loop spans 15 amino acids. In DNA, the CDR3 is TGTGCCAGCAGCTTACAGCGGGGAAGCTCCTACGAGCAGTACTTC. This sequence encodes CASSLQRGSSYEQYF. Filled out from reference TRBV7-3 and TRBJ2-7, the complete variable domain reads GAGVSQTPSNKVTEKGKYVELRCDPISGHTALYWYRQSLGQGPEFLIYFQGTGAADDSGLPNDRFFAVRPEGSVSTLKIQRTERGDSAVYLCASSLQRGSSYEQYFGPGTRLTVT.

This chain joins TRBV5-1 and TRBJ2-5; perhaps TRBD1 as D (6 bases). The CDR3 totals 14 residues. The germline V and J ends were trimmed by 2 bases and 1 base, with 9 bases remaining between them. Germline CDR1 reads SGHRS; CDR2 reads YFSETQ. The CDR3 here is CASSFRTVQETQYF. The CDR3 bases are TGCGCCAGCAGCTTCAGGACAGTCCAAGAGACCCAGTACTTC.

This sequence joins TRBV7-8 and TRBJ2-5; 8 nucleotides align to TRBD1. Germline CDR1 SGHVS, CDR2 FQNEAQ. The CDR3 consists of 14 residues. V was clipped by 5 bases and J by 3 bases; unmatched bases: 5. In DNA form, the CDR3 reads TGTGCCAGCAGCCAGGACAGGGACGAAGAGACCCAGTACTTC. This gives the protein CASSQDRDEETQYF. Combining the CDR3 with reference TRBV7-8 and TRBJ2-5 gives the whole variable domain GAGVSQSPRYKVAKRGQDVALRCDPISGHVSLFWYQQALGQGPEFLTYFQNEAQLDKSGLPSDRFFAERPEGSVSTLKIQRTQQEDSAVYLCASSQDRDEETQYFGPGTRLLVL.

The chain recombines TRBV4-1 with TRBJ2-5; 11 bases line up with TRBD2. This CDR3 has 15 amino acids. Germline CDR1 is MGHRA and CDR2 is YSYEKL. Losses at the gene ends were 4 bases for V and 2 bases for J; bases not matched to a gene: 3. The CDR3 nucleotides are TGCGCCAGCAGCCCCGGGACTAGCGGTCAAGAGACCCAGTACTTC. It encodes CASSPGTSGQETQYF.

This rearrangement joins TRBV5-1 to TRBJ1-5, with 7 bases matching TRBD1. Looked up from germline, CDR1 is SGHRS and CDR2 is YFSETQ. J gave up 7 bases and V 0 bases, and 7 bases lay outside the gene matches. The CDR3 spans 15 residues. CDR3 residues: CASSLDGTATQPQHF. The CDR3 nucleotides read TGCGCCAGCAGCTTGGATGGGACAGCTACCCAGCCCCAGCATTTT.

The chain couples TRBV30 to TRBJ2-3; weak D call: TRBD1 (6 bases). With 1 base removed from V and 0 bases from J, the gap between germline ends came to 8 bases. The CDR3 spans 14 residues. Germline V gene data show CDR1 as GTSNPN and CDR2 as SVGIG (reference sequence). CDR3 nucleotides: TGTGCCTGGAGTGGACAGGTTAGCACAGATACGCAGTATTTT. This translates into CAWSGQVSTDTQYF.

The chain combines TRBV5-6 with TRBJ1-1, with a weak D call TRBD1 (6 bases). CDR3 length: 13 residues. Germline CDR1 and CDR2: SGHDT and YYEEEE. V was clipped by 5 bases and J by 2 bases, with 10 bases between them. CDR3 DNA: TGTGCCAGCAGGGCGGGGGCAAACACTGAAGCTTTCTTT. The encoded protein is CASRAGANTEAFF.

The chain links TRBV3-1 (or the pseudogene TRBV3-2) to TRBJ2-1, with a tentative D call TRBD2 (6 bases). Trimming took off 0 bases at V and 4 bases at J, with 13 bases between the two ends. Germline V gives CDR1 LGHDT, CDR2 YNNKEL (reference sequence). This CDR3 is 16 amino acids long. CDR3 region: CASSQDTLAPYNEQFF. The CDR3, as DNA: TGTGCCAGCAGCCAAGATACCCTAGCGCCATACAATGAGCAGTTCTTC.

The J gene is TRBJ2-5, the V gene TRBV10-3, with 8 bases fitting TRBD1. Germline assignment: CDR1 ENHRY and CDR2 SYGVKD. The CDR3 extends over 14 amino acids. Germline trimming cut 4 bases from V and 3 bases from J; bases unmatched to any gene: 4. The CDR3 nucleotides read TGTGCCATCAGTGCGGACAGGGTCGAAGAGACCCAGTACTTC. This sequence encodes CAISADRVEETQYF.

The rearrangement uses TRBV9 and TRBJ2-2; a weak D match, TRBD2 (5 bases). Trimming cost V 3 bases and J 5 bases, with 20 bases left between them. Germline values: CDR1 SGDLS, CDR2 YYNGEE. CDR3 length equals 17 residues. CDR3 coding DNA: TGTGCCAGCAGCGGCCGGGCGGGCGGGTCGGAGACCGGGGAGCTGTTTTTT. It specifies CASSGRAGGSETGELFF.

The chain recombines TRBV19 with TRBJ1-1; D unresolved. V lost 8 bases and J lost 2, with 12 bases in between. The CDR3 has 13 amino acids. The germline gives CDR1 LNHDA, CDR2 SQIVND (reference sequence). The CDR3 DNA reads as TGTGCCAGTCTGGACTCACAAAACACTGAAGCTTTCTTT. It yields the protein CASLDSQNTEAFF.

The chain carries TRBV7-9 and TRBJ2-7; D may be TRBD2 (5 bases). The CDR3 has 14 amino acids. Germline CDR1 SEHNR, CDR2 FQNEAQ (reference sequence). The V gene lost 4 bases and the J gene lost 2 bases, with 12 bases spanning the gap. The CDR3 region has the DNA TGTGCCAGCAGCTCAGGACTTTCGCCCTACGAGCAGTACTTC. It yields the protein CASSSGLSPYEQYF. The full variable domain, with the rest looked up from reference TRBV7-9 and TRBJ2-7, is DTGVSQNPRHKITKRGQNVTFRCDPISEHNRLYWYRQTLGQGPEFLTYFQNEAQLEKSRLLSDRFSAERPKGSFSTLEIQRTEQGDSAMYLCASSSGLSPYEQYFGPGTRLTVT.

The V and J genes are TRBV5-1 and TRBJ2-7; tentatively, D is TRBD2 (6 bases). V was cut by 0 bases and J by 5 bases, with 12 bases left in between. The CDR3 is made up of 14 amino acids. The V gene's germline CDR1 is SGHRS and CDR2 YFSETQ. The DNA of the CDR3 is TGCGCCAGCAGCTTGGTTTCCGGGAGCGACGAGCAGTACTTC. This gives the protein CASSLVSGSDEQYF.

The chain carries TRBV5-5 and TRBJ1-5; no reliable D call. Germline V gives CDR1 SGHKS, CDR2 YYEKEE (reference sequence). The germline V and J ends were trimmed by 0 bases and 5 bases, with 6 bases remaining between them. The CDR3 is made up of 13 amino acids. The CDR3 loop is CASSLGLDQPQHF. Here the CDR3 DNA reads TGTGCCAGCAGCTTGGGACTGGATCAGCCCCAGCATTTT. Together with reference TRBV5-5 and TRBJ1-5, the CDR3 gives the full variable domain: DAGVTQSPTHLIKTRGQQVTLRCSPISGHKSVSWYQQVLGQGPQFIFQYYEKEERGRGNFPDRFSARQFPNYSSELNVNALLLGDSALYLCASSLGLDQPQHFGDGTRLSIL.

The chain couples TRBV2 to TRBJ2-3, with D maybe TRBD2 (5 bases). Between the trimmed V and J ends, which lost 9 bases and 3 bases, there was a span of 7 bases. CDR1 is SNHLY, CDR2 FYNNEI, per germline. CDR3 size: 11 residues. CDR3 sequence (DNA): TGTGCCAGTCGAGGGACAGATACGCAGTATTTT. Its translation: CASRGTDTQYF.

CDR3 nucleotides: TGTGCCAGCAGCACCGGGACTCAGGACACCGGGGAGCTGTTTTTT. It translates to CASSTGTQDTGELFF. J is TRBJ2-2 and V is TRBV6-5; weak D call: TRBD2 (6 bases). This CDR3 comprises 15 residues. Between the trimmed V and J ends, which lost 6 bases and 3 bases, there was a span of 14 bases. Germline V lookup: CDR1 MNHEY, CDR2 SVGAGI.

This rearrangement joins TRBV7-9 to TRBJ1-1; D is unclear. This CDR3 is 15 amino acids long. Trimming stripped 1 base from V and 4 bases from J, with 13 bases between. The germline gives CDR1 SEHNR, CDR2 FQNEAQ (reference sequence). This chain's CDR3 is CASSLGQEIRTEAFF. The CDR3, as DNA: TGTGCCAGCAGCTTAGGCCAGGAAATACGCACTGAAGCTTTCTTT.

The rearrangement joins TRBV11-2 to TRBJ2-7; D might be TRBD1 (5 bases). Germline values: CDR1 SGHAT, CDR2 FQNNGV. V lost 5 bases, J lost 6 bases, and 23 bases lay in between. The CDR3 contains 16 residues. The CDR3 region has the DNA TGTGCCAGCAGCCCCTCCGGCCCCCCAGGGTCCATCGAGCAGTACTTC. It codes for CASSPSGPPGSIEQYF.

The sample holds a few counts of this clone. The gene calls are TRBV6-5 and TRBJ1-1; D gene ambiguous. Germline loops: CDR1 MNHEY, CDR2 SVGAGI. With 6 bases removed from V and 4 bases from J, the gap between germline ends came to 9 bases. The CDR3 is 12 amino acids. Written as DNA, the CDR3 is TGTGCCAGCAGGGTCGGCGGCACTGAAGCTTTCTTT. The encoded protein is CASRVGGTEAFF.

The rearrangement links TRBV19 to TRBJ2-1; possible D gene TRBD2, 5 bases. The germline CDR1 and CDR2 sequences are LNHDA and SQIVND (reference sequence). V lost 3 bases to trimming and J lost 1 base, with 19 bases between them. This CDR3 has 18 amino acids. The CDR3 is CASSISWGARRSYNEQFF. The CDR3 DNA sequence: TGTGCCAGTAGTATTTCCTGGGGAGCGAGGCGGTCCTACAATGAGCAGTTCTTC.

DNA for the CDR3: TGTGCCAGCAGTGAATATAAGACAGGGGGCACCATATATTTT. It translates to CASSEYKTGGTIYF. This chain joins TRBV25-1 and TRBJ1-3; TRBD1 matches 9 bases. The CDR3 runs 14 residues. Germline CDR1 and CDR2: MGHDK and SYGVNS. V was clipped by 0 bases and J by 9 bases; unmatched bases: 3.

This rearrangement joins TRBV12-5 to TRBJ2-5, with a weak D call TRBD2 (6 bases). The germline V gene has CDR1 LGHNT and CDR2 FRNRAP. The CDR3 length is 15 residues. V was pared by 5 bases and J by 5 bases, with 18 bases between. The CDR3 loop is CASGKRAPMGETQYF. Written as DNA, the CDR3 is TGTGCTAGTGGTAAGCGGGCTCCCATGGGGGAGACCCAGTACTTC.

The chain couples TRBV6-2 or TRBV6-3 to TRBJ2-3; D may be TRBD2 (5 bases). The CDR3 has 17 amino acids. Trimming pared 0 bases from V and 0 bases from J, leaving 13 bases between. From germline, CDR1 is MNHEY and CDR2 SVGEGT. The CDR3 nucleotides read TGTGCCAGCAGTTACTCGTCGGGGAGACAAAGCACAGATACGCAGTATTTT. Translating it yields CASSYSSGRQSTDTQYF.

This rearrangement joins TRBV21-1 to TRBJ2-7; TRBD1, the D gene given by the table, was not confirmed from the DNA. TRBV21-1 is a pseudogene segment. The CDR3 has 15 residues. CDR3 sequence (DNA): TGTGCCAGCAGCAAACAGGGGCCTCCCCCTTACGAGCAGTACTTC. It codes for CASSKQGPPPYEQYF.

The rearrangement uses TRBV4-1 and TRBJ2-1; TRBD2 matches at 7 bases. Germline V CDR1 and CDR2: MGHRA, YSYEKL. V dropped 4 bases and J dropped 15; count of bases not matched to a gene: 12. There are 13 residues in the CDR3. CDR3 loop: CASSPREAVGLFF. Here the CDR3 DNA reads TGCGCCAGCAGCCCACGGGAGGCAGTCGGATTGTTCTTC.

The J gene is TRBJ2-7, the V gene TRBV13; possible D gene TRBD1, 6 bases. This CDR3 has 15 residues. Germline V gene sequence: CDR1 PRHDT, CDR2 FYEKMQ (reference sequence). V dropped 4 bases and J dropped 2 bases, with 15 bases sitting between them. DNA of the CDR3: TGTGCCAGCAGCTCTCTATCCTGGGGGCCCTACGAGCAGTACTTC. Its protein is CASSSLSWGPYEQYF.

V gene TRBV5-1 combines with J gene TRBJ2-3, with D perhaps matching TRBD2 (6 bases). Trimming took off 2 bases at V and 1 base at J, with 20 bases between the two ends. Per germline, CDR1 SGHRS and CDR2 YFSETQ. This CDR3 contains 18 residues. CDR3 DNA: TGCGCCAGCAGCTTAAGCTGGACTACGGGGTGGGGCACAGATACGCAGTATTTT. As protein: CASSLSWTTGWGTDTQYF.

The genes are TRBV9 and TRBJ2-2, with 8 bases fitting TRBD2. Germline CDR1 and CDR2: SGDLS and YYNGEE. The CDR3 consists of 16 residues. J was trimmed by 3 bases and V by 5 bases; bases with no gene match: 9. DNA of the CDR3: TGTGCCAGCAGGCCCACTAGCGGCTTCGACACCGGGGAGCTGTTTTTT. Its protein product is CASRPTSGFDTGELFF.

The rearrangement uses TRBV9 and TRBJ2-5, with D unclear. Trimming removed 4 bases from V and 2 bases from J, with 12 bases in between. The length of the CDR3 is 14 residues. Germline V gives CDR1 SGDLS, CDR2 YYNGEE. CDR3 in DNA: TGTGCCAGCAGCCCCTTGACATTGCAAGAGACCCAGTACTTC. Protein product: CASSPLTLQETQYF. Full variable domain (outside the CDR3, taken from reference TRBV9 and TRBJ2-5): DSGVTQTPKHLITATGQRVTLRCSPRSGDLSVYWYQQSLDQGLQFLIQYYNGEERAKGNILERFSAQQFPDLHSELNLSSLELGDSALYFCASSPLTLQETQYFGPGTRLLVL.

The J gene is TRBJ2-7, the V gene TRBV18; no clear D gene. The CDR3 consists of 12 residues. Germline loops: CDR1 KGHSH, CDR2 LQKENI. V was clipped by 2 bases and J by 5 bases, with 7 bases between them. The CDR3 bases are TGTGCCAGCTCACCAGTCGGTGACGAGCAGTACTTC. Its protein is CASSPVGDEQYF.